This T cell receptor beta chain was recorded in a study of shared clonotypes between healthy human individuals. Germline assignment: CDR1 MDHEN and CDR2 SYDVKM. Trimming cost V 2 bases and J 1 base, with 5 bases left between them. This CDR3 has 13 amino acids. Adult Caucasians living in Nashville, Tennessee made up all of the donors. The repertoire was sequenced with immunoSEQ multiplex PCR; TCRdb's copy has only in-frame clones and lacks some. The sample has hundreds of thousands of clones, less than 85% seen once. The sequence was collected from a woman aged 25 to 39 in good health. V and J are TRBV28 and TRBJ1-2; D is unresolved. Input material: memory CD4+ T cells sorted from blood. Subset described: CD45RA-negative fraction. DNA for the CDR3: TGTGCCAGCAGTTTACCGGATAACTATGGCTACACCTTC. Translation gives CASSLPDNYGYTF.